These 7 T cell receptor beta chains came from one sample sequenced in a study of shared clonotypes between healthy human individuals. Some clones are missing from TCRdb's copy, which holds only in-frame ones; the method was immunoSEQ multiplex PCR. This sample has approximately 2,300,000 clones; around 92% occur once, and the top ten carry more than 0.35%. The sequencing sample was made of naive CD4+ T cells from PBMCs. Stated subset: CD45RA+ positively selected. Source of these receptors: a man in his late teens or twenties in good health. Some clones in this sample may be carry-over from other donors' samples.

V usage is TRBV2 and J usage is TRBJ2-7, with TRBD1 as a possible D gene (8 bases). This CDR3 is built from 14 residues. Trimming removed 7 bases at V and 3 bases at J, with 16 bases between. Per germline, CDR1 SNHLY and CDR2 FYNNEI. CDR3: CASNGQGGNYEQYF. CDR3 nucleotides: TGTGCCAGCAACGGACAGGGAGGGAACTACGAGCAGTACTTC.

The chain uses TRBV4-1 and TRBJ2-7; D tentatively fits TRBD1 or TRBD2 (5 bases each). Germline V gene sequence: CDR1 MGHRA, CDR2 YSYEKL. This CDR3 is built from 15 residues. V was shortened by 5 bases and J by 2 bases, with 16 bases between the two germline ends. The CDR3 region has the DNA TGCGCCAGCAGCGGACGACGGGACGGTACCTACGAGCAGTACTTC. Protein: CASSGRRDGTYEQYF.

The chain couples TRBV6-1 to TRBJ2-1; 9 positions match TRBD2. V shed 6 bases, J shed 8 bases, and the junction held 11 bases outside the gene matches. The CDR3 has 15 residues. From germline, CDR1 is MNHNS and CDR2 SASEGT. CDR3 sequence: CASRGGGRASDEQFF. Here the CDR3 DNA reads TGTGCCAGCAGGGGCGGCGGGAGGGCCTCAGATGAGCAGTTCTTC.

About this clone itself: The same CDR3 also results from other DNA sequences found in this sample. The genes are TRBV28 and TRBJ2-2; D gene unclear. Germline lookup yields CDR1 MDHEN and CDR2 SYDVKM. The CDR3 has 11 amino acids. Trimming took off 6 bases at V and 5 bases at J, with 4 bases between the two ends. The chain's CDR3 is CASRGTGELFF. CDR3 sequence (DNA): TGTGCCAGCAGGGGAACCGGGGAGCTGTTTTTT.

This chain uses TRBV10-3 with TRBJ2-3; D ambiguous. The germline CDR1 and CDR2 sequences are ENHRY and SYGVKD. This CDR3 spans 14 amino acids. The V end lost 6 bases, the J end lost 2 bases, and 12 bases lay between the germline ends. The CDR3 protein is CAISAADYTDTQYF. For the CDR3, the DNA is TGTGCCATCAGCGCTGCGGATTACACAGATACGCAGTATTTT.

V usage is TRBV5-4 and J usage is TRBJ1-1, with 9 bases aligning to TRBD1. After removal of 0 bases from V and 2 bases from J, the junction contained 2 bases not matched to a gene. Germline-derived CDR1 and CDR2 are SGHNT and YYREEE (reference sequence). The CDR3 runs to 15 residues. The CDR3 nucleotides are TGTGCCAGCAGCTTGGGGGGACAGGGTAACACTGAAGCTTTCTTT. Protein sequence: CASSLGGQGNTEAFF.

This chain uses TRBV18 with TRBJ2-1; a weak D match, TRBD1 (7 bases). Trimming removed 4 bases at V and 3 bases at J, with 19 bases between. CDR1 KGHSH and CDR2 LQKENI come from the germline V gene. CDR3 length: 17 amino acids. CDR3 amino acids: CASSLYLPQGGYNEQFF. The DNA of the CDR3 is TGTGCCAGCTCACTATACTTACCTCAGGGGGGCTACAATGAGCAGTTCTTC.